This TCR beta chain was documented in a study of shared clonotypes between healthy human individuals. Looking at the study overall: The study used three CD4 naive, three CD4 memory, two CD8 naive and one CD8 memory plate per donor.

Profiled with immunoSEQ multiplex PCR; TCRdb holds only in-frame clones, not every one. The sample includes around 2.5 million clones, 93% of them seen just once. Germline assignment: CDR1 MDHEN and CDR2 SYDVKM. This CDR3 has 15 amino acids. The junction had 4 bases not matched to a gene; V was cut back by 5 bases and J by 2 bases. Study results and caveats: Larger richness was generally estimated for naive than memory subsets. Several donors had about 5% of their naive CD4 clonotypes in common.

To note about this clone: The target antigen is unknown.

This sequence joins TRBV28 and TRBJ2-1; 9 nucleotides agree with TRBD1. Sequencing was carried out using naive CD4+ T cells from PBMCs. The subset here: CD45RA+ positively selected. This receptor was taken from a man younger than 35 in good health. Some clones in this sample may be carry-over from other donors' samples. This CDR3 is CASSPGTGPYNEQFF. CDR3 DNA sequence: TGTGCCAGCAGTCCCGGGACAGGGCCCTACAATGAGCAGTTCTTC.